Reported below is one TCR beta chain. This specimen belongs to a study of T-cell memory formation after mild COVID-19. This CDR3 is 14 amino acids long. Germline CDR1 reads KGHDR; CDR2 reads SFDVKD. The V end was cut by 4 bases, the J end by 8 bases, with 13 bases between. Using its own MiXCR run on the 5' RACE reads, TCRdb lists one record per CDR3 protein. The top ten clones hold 12% of a sample with more than 450,000 distinct CDR3 sequences, over 15% of them seen once. Specimen: PBMCs or a T cell subset sorted from them (not recorded which). The source of this sequence is an adult woman who had mild COVID-19 (a few samples of this study predate the infection). Cell type and time point are not known. The chain uses TRBV24-1 and TRBJ1-4; weak D call: TRBD1 (5 bases). CDR3: CATSDRPGIEKLFF. The CDR3 DNA follows: TGTGCCACCAGTGACCGACCAGGGATCGAAAAACTGTTTTTT.